This T cell receptor (beta chain) stems from a study of blood T cell repertoires in COVID-19. Study-wide context: Samples came from the United States, Italy and Spain, spanning acute and convalescent COVID-19. PBMCs, B-cell-depleted T cells, or T cells provided the cDNA or gDNA that made up the material.

Per the original data handling: Scientists estimated how many nucleated cells there were by amplifying reference gene primers. Produced via immunoSEQ multiplex PCR; TCRdb's table is partial and in-frame only. The V and J calls and clone size were taken over from that table, and D and trimming were inferred from the DNA. The sample carries about 48,000 clones, more than 75% recorded once. The V and J ends lost 5 bases and 3 bases, in that order; junction bases with no gene match: 5. The V gene's germline CDR1 is LNHDA and CDR2 SQIVND (reference sequence). The CDR3 length is 14 residues. This TCR was recovered from a woman in her sixties with acute or convalescent COVID-19. The sample consisted of peripheral blood. The chain links TRBV19 to TRBJ1-2, with TRBD1 matching 8 bases. CDR3 in amino acids: CASSARGRDYGYTF. CDR3 DNA: TGTGCCAGTAGTGCCAGGGGGCGCGACTATGGCTACACCTTC.